The clone carrying this TCR beta chain has more than one count but fewer than ten. Its antigen is still unknown. The data originate from a study of cytomegalovirus exposure and HLA in healthy donors. Study results and caveats: Researchers reported that a few CMV-associated chains were confirmed in vitro as CMV antigen-specific. Later genetic work tied a missense DCLRE1C variant to beta-chain V and J trimming.

Amplification used 60 Vbeta primers and 13 Jbeta primers. Some clones are missing from TCRdb's copy, which holds only in-frame ones; the method was immunoSEQ multiplex PCR. This sample yields some 130,000 clones, of which about four fifths are seen a single time; approximately 4% belongs to the top ten. Trimming removed 2 bases at V and 14 bases at J, with 16 bases between. CDR1 is SGHRS, CDR2 YFSETQ, per germline. This CDR3 region has 13 residues. V and J are TRBV5-1 and TRBJ1-4, with a possible D match to TRBD1 (5 bases). The sequenced sample was PBMCs. This sequence was found in a woman aged 40 to 50 in good health and CMV-seronegative. The CDR3 spells CASSLSGGEPLFF. The CDR3 DNA reads TGCGCCAGCAGCTTATCGGGGGGTGAACCCCTGTTTTTT. Combining the CDR3 with reference TRBV5-1 and TRBJ1-4 gives the whole variable domain KAGVTQTPRYLIKTRGQQVTLSCSPISGHRSVSWYQQTPGQGLQFLFEYFSETQRNKGNFPGRFSGRQFSNSRSEMNVSTLELGDSALYLCASSLSGGEPLFFGSGTQLSVL.